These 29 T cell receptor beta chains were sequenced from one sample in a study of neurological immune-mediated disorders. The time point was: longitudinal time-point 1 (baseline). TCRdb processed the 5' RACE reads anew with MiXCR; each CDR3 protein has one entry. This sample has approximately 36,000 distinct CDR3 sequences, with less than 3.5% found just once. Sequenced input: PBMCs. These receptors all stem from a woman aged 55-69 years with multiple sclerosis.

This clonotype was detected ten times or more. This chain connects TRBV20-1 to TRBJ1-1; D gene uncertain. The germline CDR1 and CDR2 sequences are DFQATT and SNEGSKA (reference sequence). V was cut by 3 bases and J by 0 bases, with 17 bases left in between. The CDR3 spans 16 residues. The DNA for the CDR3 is TGCAGTGCTAGGGGTGGCTTGAGCTCGGTGAACACTGAAGCTTTCTTT. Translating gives CSARGGLSSVNTEAFF.

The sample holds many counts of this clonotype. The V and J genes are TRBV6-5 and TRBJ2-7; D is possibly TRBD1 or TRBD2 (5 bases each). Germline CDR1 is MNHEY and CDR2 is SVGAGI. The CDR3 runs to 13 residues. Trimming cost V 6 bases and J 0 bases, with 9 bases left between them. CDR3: CASRTGHSYEQYF. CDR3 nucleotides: TGTGCCAGCAGAACGGGGCACTCCTACGAGCAGTACTTC.

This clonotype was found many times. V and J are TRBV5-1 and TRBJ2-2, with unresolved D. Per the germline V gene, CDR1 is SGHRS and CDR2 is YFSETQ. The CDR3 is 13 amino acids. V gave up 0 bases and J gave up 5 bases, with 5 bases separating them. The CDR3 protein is CASSLGRTGELFF. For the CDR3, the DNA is TGCGCCAGCAGCTTGGGGAGAACCGGGGAGCTGTTTTTT.

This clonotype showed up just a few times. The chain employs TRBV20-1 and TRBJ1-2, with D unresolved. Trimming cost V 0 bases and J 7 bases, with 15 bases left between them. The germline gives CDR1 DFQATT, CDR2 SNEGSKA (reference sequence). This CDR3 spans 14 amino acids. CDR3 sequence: CSARDWEGSGGYTF. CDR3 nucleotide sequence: TGCAGTGCTAGAGATTGGGAAGGGTCCGGTGGCTACACCTTC.

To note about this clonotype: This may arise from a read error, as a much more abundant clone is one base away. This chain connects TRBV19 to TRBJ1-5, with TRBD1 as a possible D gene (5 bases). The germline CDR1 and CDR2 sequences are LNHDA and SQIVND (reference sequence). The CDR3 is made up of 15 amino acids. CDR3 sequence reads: CACTRDQISNQPQNF. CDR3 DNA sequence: TGTGCCTGTACCCGGGACCAGATTAGCAATCAGCCCCAGAATTTT. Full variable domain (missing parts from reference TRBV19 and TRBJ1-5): DGGITQSPKYLFRKEGQNVTLSCEQNLNHDAMYWYRQDPGQGLRLIYYSQIVNDFQKGDIAEGYSVSREKKESFPLTVTSAQKNPTAFYLCACTRDQISNQPQNFGDGTRLSIL.

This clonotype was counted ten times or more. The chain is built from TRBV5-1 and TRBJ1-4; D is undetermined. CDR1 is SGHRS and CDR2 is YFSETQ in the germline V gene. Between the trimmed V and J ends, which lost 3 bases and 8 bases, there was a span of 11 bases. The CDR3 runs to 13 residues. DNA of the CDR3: TGCGCCAGCAGCTCGCTCCTTGGGGAAAAACTGTTTTTT. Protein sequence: CASSSLLGEKLFF.

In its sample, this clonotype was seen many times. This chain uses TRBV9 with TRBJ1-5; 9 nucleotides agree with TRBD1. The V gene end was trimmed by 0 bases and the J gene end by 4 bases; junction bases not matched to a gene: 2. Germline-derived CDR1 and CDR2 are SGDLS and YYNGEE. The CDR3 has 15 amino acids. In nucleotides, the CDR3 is TGTGCCAGCAGCGTAGACGGACAGGGGAATCAGCCCCAGCATTTT. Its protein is CASSVDGQGNQPQHF.

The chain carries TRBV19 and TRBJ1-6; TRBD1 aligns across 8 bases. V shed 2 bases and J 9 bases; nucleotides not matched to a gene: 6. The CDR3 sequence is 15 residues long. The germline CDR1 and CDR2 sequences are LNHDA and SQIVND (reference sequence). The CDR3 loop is CASSIQGQETSPLHF. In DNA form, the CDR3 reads TGTGCCAGTAGTATACAGGGACAGGAGACTTCACCCCTCCACTTT.

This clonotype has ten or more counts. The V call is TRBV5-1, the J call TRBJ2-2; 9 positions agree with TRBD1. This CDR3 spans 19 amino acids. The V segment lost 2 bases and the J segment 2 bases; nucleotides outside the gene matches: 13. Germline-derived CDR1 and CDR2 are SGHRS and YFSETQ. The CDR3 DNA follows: TGCGCCAGCAGCTTCCCCGTGGCCTACAGGGGGCAAAACACCGGGGAGCTGTTTTTT. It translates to CASSFPVAYRGQNTGELFF.

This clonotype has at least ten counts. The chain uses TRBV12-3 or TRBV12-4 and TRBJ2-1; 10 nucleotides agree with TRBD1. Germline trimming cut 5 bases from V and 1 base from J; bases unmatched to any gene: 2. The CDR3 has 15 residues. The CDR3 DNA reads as TGTGCCAGCAGTACGGACAGGGGGTCCTACAATGAGCAGTTCTTC. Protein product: CASSTDRGSYNEQFF.

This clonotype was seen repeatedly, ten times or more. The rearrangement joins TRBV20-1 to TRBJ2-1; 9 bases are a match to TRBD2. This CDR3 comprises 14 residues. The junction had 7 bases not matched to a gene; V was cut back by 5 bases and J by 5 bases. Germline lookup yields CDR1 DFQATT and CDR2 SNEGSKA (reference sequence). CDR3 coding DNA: TGCAGTGCTCTCCCAATAGCGGGGGACAATGAGCAGTTCTTC. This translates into CSALPIAGDNEQFF.

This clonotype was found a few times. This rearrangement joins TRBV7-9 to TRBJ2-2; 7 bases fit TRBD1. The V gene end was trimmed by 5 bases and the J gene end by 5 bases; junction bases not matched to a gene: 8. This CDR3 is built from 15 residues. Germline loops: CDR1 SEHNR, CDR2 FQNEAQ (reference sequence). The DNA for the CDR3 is TGTGCCAGCAGCCCTGACAGGGTTAGGACCGGGGAGCTGTTTTTT. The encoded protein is CASSPDRVRTGELFF.

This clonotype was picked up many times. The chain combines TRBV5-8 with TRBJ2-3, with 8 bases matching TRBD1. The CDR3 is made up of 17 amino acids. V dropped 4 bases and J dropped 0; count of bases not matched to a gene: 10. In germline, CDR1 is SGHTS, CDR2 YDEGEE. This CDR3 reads CASSPLGTGTSTDTQYF. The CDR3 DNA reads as TGTGCCAGCAGCCCACTCGGGACAGGAACTAGCACAGATACGCAGTATTTT.

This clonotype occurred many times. As DNA, the CDR3 is TGTGCCAGCACTGGGGCAGCCCGAGAGCAGTACTTC. Protein: CASTGAAREQYF. The rearrangement uses TRBV6-5 and TRBJ2-7, with D tentatively TRBD1 (5 bases). CDR3 length: 12 amino acids. V was cut by 7 bases and J by 7 bases, with 14 bases left in between. Germline CDR1 is MNHEY and CDR2 is SVGAGI.

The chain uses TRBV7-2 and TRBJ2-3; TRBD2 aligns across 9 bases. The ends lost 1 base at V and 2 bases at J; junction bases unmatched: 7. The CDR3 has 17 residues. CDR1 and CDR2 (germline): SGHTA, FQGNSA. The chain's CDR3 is CASSLGWSSGITDTQYF. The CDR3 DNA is TGTGCCAGCAGCTTAGGATGGTCTAGCGGGATCACAGATACGCAGTATTTT.

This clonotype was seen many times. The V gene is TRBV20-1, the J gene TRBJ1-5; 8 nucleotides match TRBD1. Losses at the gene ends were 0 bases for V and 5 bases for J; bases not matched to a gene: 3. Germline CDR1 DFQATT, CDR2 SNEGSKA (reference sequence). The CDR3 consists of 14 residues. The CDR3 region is CSARDSRGHQPQHF. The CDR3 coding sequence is TGCAGTGCTAGAGATAGCAGGGGGCATCAGCCCCAGCATTTT.

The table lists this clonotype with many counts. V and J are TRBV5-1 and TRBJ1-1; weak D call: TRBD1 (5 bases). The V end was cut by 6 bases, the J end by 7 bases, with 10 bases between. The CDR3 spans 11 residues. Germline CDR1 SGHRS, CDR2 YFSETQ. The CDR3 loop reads CASNHDSEAFF. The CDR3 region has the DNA TGCGCCAGCAACCATGACAGTGAAGCTTTCTTT.

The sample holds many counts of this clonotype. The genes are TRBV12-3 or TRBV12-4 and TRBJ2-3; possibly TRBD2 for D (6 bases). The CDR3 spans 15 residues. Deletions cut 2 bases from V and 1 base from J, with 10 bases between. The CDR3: CASSLSGGGTDTQYF. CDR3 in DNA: TGTGCCAGCAGTTTAAGCGGAGGGGGCACAGATACGCAGTATTTT.

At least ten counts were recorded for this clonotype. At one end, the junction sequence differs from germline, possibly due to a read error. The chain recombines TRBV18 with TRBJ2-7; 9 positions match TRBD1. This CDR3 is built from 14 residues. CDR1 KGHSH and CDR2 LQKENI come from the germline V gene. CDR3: CASSPQGAAYEQYF. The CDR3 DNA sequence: TGTGCCAGCTCTCCACAGGGGGCGGCCTACGAGCAGTACTTC.

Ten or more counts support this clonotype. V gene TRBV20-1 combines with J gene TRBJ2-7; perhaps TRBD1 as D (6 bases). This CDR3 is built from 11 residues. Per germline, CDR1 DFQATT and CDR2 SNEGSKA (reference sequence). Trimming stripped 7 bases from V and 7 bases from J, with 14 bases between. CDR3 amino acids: CSVQGPREQYF. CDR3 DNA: TGCAGTGTACAGGGACCTCGAGAGCAGTACTTC.

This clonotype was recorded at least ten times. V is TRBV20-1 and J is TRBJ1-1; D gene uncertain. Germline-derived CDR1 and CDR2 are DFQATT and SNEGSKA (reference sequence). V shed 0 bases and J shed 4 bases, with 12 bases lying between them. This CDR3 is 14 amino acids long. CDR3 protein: CSARDRVLGTEAFF. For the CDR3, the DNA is TGCAGTGCTAGAGATAGGGTGCTGGGCACTGAAGCTTTCTTT.

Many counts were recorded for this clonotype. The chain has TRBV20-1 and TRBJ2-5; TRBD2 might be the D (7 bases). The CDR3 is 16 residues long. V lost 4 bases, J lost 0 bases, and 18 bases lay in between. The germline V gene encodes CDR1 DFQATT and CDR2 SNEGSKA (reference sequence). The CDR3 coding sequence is TGCAGTGCTAAAAGACCCCTCGGGGGGCACCAAGAGACCCAGTACTTC. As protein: CSAKRPLGGHQETQYF.

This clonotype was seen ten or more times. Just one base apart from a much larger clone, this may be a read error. CDR3 nucleotide sequence: TGTGCCAGCAGCTTAGGGAAGGGCACAGATACGCAGTATTTT. Translated, it gives CASSLGKGTDTQYF. This chain joins TRBV7-6 and TRBJ2-3; D gene ambiguous. The CDR3 is 14 residues long. Looked up from germline, CDR1 is SGHVS and CDR2 is FNYEAQ. Trimming removed 1 base at V and 1 base at J, with 6 bases between.

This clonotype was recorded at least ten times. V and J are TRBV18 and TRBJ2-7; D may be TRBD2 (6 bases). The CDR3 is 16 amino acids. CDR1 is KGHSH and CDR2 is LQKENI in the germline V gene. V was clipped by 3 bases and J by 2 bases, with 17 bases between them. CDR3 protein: CASSPGAEEGTYEQYF. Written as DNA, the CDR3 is TGTGCCAGCTCACCCGGGGCCGAGGAGGGAACCTACGAGCAGTACTTC.

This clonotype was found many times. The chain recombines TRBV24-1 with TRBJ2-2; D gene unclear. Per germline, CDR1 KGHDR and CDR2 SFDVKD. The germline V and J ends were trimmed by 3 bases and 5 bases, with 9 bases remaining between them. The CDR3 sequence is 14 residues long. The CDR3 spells CATSDPSSTGELFF. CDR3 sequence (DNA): TGTGCCACCAGTGATCCCTCGTCAACCGGGGAGCTGTTTTTT.

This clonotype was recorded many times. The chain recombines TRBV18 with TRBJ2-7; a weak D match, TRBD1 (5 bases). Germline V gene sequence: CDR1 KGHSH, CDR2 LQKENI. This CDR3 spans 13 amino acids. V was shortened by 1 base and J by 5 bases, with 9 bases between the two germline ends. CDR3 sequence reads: CASSPRQGDEQYF. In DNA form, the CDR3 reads TGTGCCAGCTCACCACGGCAGGGTGACGAGCAGTACTTC. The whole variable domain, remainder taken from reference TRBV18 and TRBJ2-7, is NAGVMQNPRHLVRRRGQEARLRCSPMKGHSHVYWYRQLPEEGLKFMVYLQKENIIDESGMPKERFSAEFPKEGPSILRIQQVVRGDSAAYFCASSPRQGDEQYFGPGTRLTVT.

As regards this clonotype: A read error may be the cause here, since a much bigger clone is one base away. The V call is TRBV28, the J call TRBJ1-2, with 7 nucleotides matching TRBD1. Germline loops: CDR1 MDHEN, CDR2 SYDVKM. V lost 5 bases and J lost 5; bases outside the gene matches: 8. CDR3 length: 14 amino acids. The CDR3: CASSNGTELYGYTF. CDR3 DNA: TGTGCCAGCAGTAACGGGACAGAACTTTATGGCTACACCTTC.

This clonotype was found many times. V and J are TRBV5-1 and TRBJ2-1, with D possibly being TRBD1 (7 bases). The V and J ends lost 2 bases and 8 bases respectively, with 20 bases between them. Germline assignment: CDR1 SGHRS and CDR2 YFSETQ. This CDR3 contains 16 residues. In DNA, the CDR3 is TGCGCCAGCAGCTTTGAGAGGCCAGGGGGGACTGATGAGCAGTTCTTC. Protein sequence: CASSFERPGGTDEQFF.

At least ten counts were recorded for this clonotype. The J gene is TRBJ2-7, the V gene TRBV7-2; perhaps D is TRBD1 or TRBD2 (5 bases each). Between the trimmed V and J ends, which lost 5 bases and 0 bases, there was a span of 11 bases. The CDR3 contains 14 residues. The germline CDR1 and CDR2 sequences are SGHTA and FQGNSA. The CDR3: CASSIGDGSYEQYF. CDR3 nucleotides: TGTGCCAGCAGCATTGGGGACGGCTCCTACGAGCAGTACTTC.